Listed below are T cell receptor beta chains from one sample, sequenced in a study of shared clonotypes between healthy human individuals. Some clones are missing from TCRdb's copy, which holds only in-frame ones; the method was immunoSEQ multiplex PCR. The sample has a few million clones; 90% to 95% are singletons. The source material was naive CD4+ T cells from PBMCs. These receptors were obtained from a man younger than 30 in good health. Some clones in this sample may be carry-over from other donors' samples. The CDR3 runs from the conserved cysteine through the conserved F or W. The D gene is left open where the match is weak. Where a row states a size, it is once, few, many or the class of an expanded clone; other rows omit it.

J gene	clone size	V gene	D gene	CDR3 DNA	CDR3 protein
TRBJ2-7	-	TRBV19	-	TGTGCCAGTAGTATGATAGCTCTCTCCTACGAGCAGTACTTC	CASSMIALSYEQYF
TRBJ2-5	-	TRBV7-9	-	TGTGCCAGCAGCTCAAGGGAGACCCAGTACTTC	CASSSRETQYF
TRBJ2-5	once	TRBV5-1	-	TGCGCCAGCAGCTTGGAACAGTTACAAGAGACCCAGTACTTC	CASSLEQLQETQYF
TRBJ1-1	once	TRBV7-8	TRBD1	TGTGCCAGCAGCTTAGGAGACAGGGTCACTGAAGCTTTCTTT	CASSLGDRVTEAFF
TRBJ1-4	-	TRBV4-1	-	TGCGCCAGCAGCCAGCAGGGTGGTGAAAAACTGTTTTTT	CASSQQGGEKLFF
TRBJ2-1	few	TRBV19	TRBD2	TGTGCCAGTAGTTGGCGGACTAGGGTACGTGAGCAGTTCTTC	CASSWRTRVREQFF
TRBJ1-4	-	TRBV6-4	-	TGTGCCAGCAGTGCCTCGACAGCCACTAATGAAAAACTGTTTTTT	CASSASTATNEKLFF
TRBJ2-1	-	TRBV28	-	TGTGCCAGCAGTGCTGGGACTAATGAGCAGTTCTTC	CASSAGTNEQFF
TRBJ1-1	-	TRBV10-3	-	TGTGCCATCAGTCGGACGGAAGAAAACACTGAAGCTTTCTTT	CAISRTEENTEAFF
TRBJ1-2	-	TRBV29-1	TRBD1	TGCAGCGTTGAAGAGTTGGACAGGGATTTATACACCTTC	CSVEELDRDLYTF
TRBJ1-4	-	TRBV19	-	TGTGCCAGTAGCAGGGACGGCCGTGGAGGATGGGAAAAACTGTTTTTT	CASSRDGRGGWEKLFF
TRBJ2-3	-	TRBV7-9	-	TGTGCCAGCAGCTTATCCCTGGGGGATACGCAGTATTTT	CASSLSLGDTQYF
TRBJ2-1	-	TRBV30	-	TGTGCCTGGATTCATTTCGGTGAGCAGTTCTTC	CAWIHFGEQFF
TRBJ1-4	-	TRBV6-1	-	TGTGCCATCCAAAGCCTAGGGGTTAATGAAAAACTGTTTTTT	CAIQSLGVNEKLFF
TRBJ1-3	-	TRBV5-6	-	TGTGCCAGCAGCTGGCGAAGTGGAAACACCATATATTTT	CASSWRSGNTIYF
TRBJ2-3	-	TRBV28	-	TGTGCCAGCAGTTTACCCGAACTGCGAGCTACGCAGTATTTT	CASSLPELRATQYF